This T cell receptor beta chain was sequenced in a study of blood T cell repertoires in COVID-19. The wider study: Whether acute or convalescent, the COVID-19 samples came from the United States, Italy and Spain. PBMCs, B-cell-depleted T cells, or T cells provided the cDNA or gDNA that made up the material.

Under the authors' procedure: Scientists estimated how many nucleated cells there were by amplifying reference gene primers. TCRdb keeps only in-frame clones here, not all; method: immunoSEQ multiplex PCR. That table furnishes V, J and clone size, whereas the DNA furnished D and trimming. The table has about 250,000 clones, 87% seen once. The CDR3 has 17 amino acids. J was trimmed by 1 base and V by 3 bases; bases with no gene match: 11. The germline gives CDR1 LNHDA, CDR2 SQIVND (reference sequence). The material sequenced was peripheral blood. The V gene is TRBV19, the J gene TRBJ1-2, with TRBD1 matching 7 bases. This receptor was taken from a man aged 18 to 30 with active or convalescent COVID-19. The CDR3 DNA follows: TGTGCCAGTAGTATTGCCTCCCTCACAGGGGATAACTATGGCTACACCTTC. Residues: CASSIASLTGDNYGYTF.